Following are 20 T cell receptor beta chains from one sample sequenced in a study of blood T cell repertoires in COVID-19. The method was immunoSEQ multiplex PCR; TCRdb's version includes in-frame clones alone and lacks a portion of them. The table lists tens of thousands of clones, roughly 87% of them singletons, with almost 6.5% in the top ten. The specimen was peripheral blood. Receptor source: a woman between 50 and 59 years old with acute or convalescent COVID-19.

The rearrangement joins TRBV11-2 to TRBJ2-1; D remains unclear. V was shortened by 0 bases and J by 2 bases, with 11 bases between the two germline ends. The CDR3 covers 16 residues. Germline CDR1 SGHAT, CDR2 FQNNGV. The CDR3 protein is CASSLDFPAPYNEQFF. Here the CDR3 DNA reads TGTGCCAGCAGCTTAGATTTCCCAGCGCCCTACAATGAGCAGTTCTTC. The variable domain in full, completed from reference TRBV11-2 and TRBJ2-1, reads EAGVAQSPRYKIIEKRQSVAFWCNPISGHATLYWYQQILGQGPKLLIQFQNNGVVDDSQLPKDRFSAERLKGVDSTLKIQPAKLEDSAVYLCASSLDFPAPYNEQFFGPGTRLTVL.

The chain couples TRBV6-5 to TRBJ1-5; D not certain. Germline V gene sequence: CDR1 MNHEY, CDR2 SVGAGI. CDR3 length: 14 amino acids. V was trimmed by 7 bases and J by 0 bases, leaving 10 bases between them. CDR3 loop: CASTPTDSNQPQHF. The CDR3 DNA sequence: TGTGCCAGCACCCCCACAGATAGCAATCAGCCCCAGCATTTT.

This CDR3 is CASSFGQVYGYTF. CDR3 DNA: TGTGCCAGCAGCTTTGGACAAGTCTATGGCTACACCTTC. V is TRBV7-2 and J is TRBJ1-2, with a tentative D call TRBD1 (5 bases). CDR1 SGHTA and CDR2 FQGNSA come from the germline V gene. V lost 3 bases to trimming and J lost 4 bases, with 9 bases between them. The CDR3 has 13 residues.

The V gene is TRBV29-1, the J gene TRBJ1-1; D gene unclear. CDR1 SQVTM and CDR2 ANQGSEA come from the germline V gene. This CDR3 has 14 residues. Trimming stripped 5 bases from V and 0 bases from J, with 13 bases between. CDR3 DNA: TGCAGCGTTAAACTGCGATCCATGAACACTGAAGCTTTCTTT. Its translation: CSVKLRSMNTEAFF.

The chain is built from TRBV7-9 and TRBJ1-4; 7 bases are shared with TRBD1. The length of the CDR3 is 13 residues. J was trimmed by 8 bases and V by 5 bases; bases with no gene match: 5. From germline, CDR1 is SEHNR and CDR2 FQNEAQ (reference sequence). The CDR3, as DNA: TGTGCCAGCAGCCTAAAACAGGGGGAAAAACTGTTTTTT. Residues: CASSLKQGEKLFF.

V usage is TRBV5-6 and J usage is TRBJ2-3; no clear D. V was clipped by 5 bases and J by 2 bases, with 3 bases between them. Germline assignment: CDR1 SGHDT and CDR2 YYEEEE. CDR3 size: 11 residues. CDR3 in DNA: TGTGCCAGCAGACACACAGATACGCAGTATTTT. It encodes CASRHTDTQYF.

V is TRBV11-1 and J is TRBJ1-1; D gene uncertain. V lost 6 bases and J 0 bases, leaving 11 bases between the germline ends. Germline assignment: CDR1 SGHAT and CDR2 FQDESV (reference sequence). There are 14 residues in the CDR3. CDR3 residues: CASRFRGLNTEAFF. As DNA, the CDR3 is TGTGCCAGCAGGTTCAGAGGATTGAACACTGAAGCTTTCTTT.

CDR3 in amino acids: CASSATVTYEQYF. CDR3 in DNA: TGTGCCAGCAGCGCGACTGTCACCTACGAGCAGTACTTC. The chain joins TRBV7-9 to TRBJ2-7; D unresolved. The V gene lost 5 bases and the J gene lost 2 bases, with 10 bases spanning the gap. This CDR3 is 13 amino acids long. Germline V CDR1 and CDR2: SEHNR, FQNEAQ (reference sequence).

The chain recombines TRBV9 with TRBJ1-6; D not resolved. Germline CDR1 is SGDLS and CDR2 is YYNGEE. The V and J ends lost 3 bases and 7 bases respectively, with 17 bases between them. The CDR3 sequence is 16 residues long. The CDR3 nucleotides read TGTGCCAGCAGCGCCCACCCCGGGATCTCAAATTCACCCCTCCACTTT. Amino acid sequence: CASSAHPGISNSPLHF.

This chain uses TRBV5-6 with TRBJ2-1; 10 positions match TRBD2. The CDR3 loop spans 16 amino acids. Losses at the gene ends were 0 bases for V and 9 bases for J; bases not matched to a gene: 9. CDR1 SGHDT and CDR2 YYEEEE come from the germline V gene. The chain's CDR3 is CASSLGLAGPSSEQFF. The CDR3 DNA sequence: TGTGCCAGCAGCTTGGGACTAGCGGGTCCTAGCAGTGAGCAGTTCTTC.

This chain uses TRBV5-1 with TRBJ1-2; the D gene is possibly TRBD1 (5 bases). The CDR3 runs to 14 residues. Looked up from germline, CDR1 is SGHRS and CDR2 is YFSETQ. V was pared by 0 bases and J by 7 bases, with 13 bases between. Written as DNA, the CDR3 is TGCGCCAGCAGCTTGGGACAGCCGGACCGTGGCTACACCTTC. Translated, it gives CASSLGQPDRGYTF.

The V gene is TRBV5-5, the J gene TRBJ1-1; a weak D match, TRBD1 (5 bases). Trimming pared 5 bases from V and 4 bases from J, leaving 12 bases between. This CDR3 spans 13 amino acids. Germline V gene data show CDR1 as SGHKS and CDR2 as YYEKEE (reference sequence). For the CDR3, the DNA is TGTGCCAGCAGATATCAGGGAGGCACTGAAGCTTTCTTT. Amino acids: CASRYQGGTEAFF.

The V and J genes are TRBV7-2 and TRBJ1-2; 9 bases are shared with TRBD1. CDR1 SGHTA and CDR2 FQGNSA come from the germline V gene. Trimming took 4 bases from V and 5 from J; bases not matched to a gene: 5. This CDR3 has 14 amino acids. The chain's CDR3 is CASSYGQGRYGYTF. The CDR3 DNA reads TGTGCCAGCAGCTACGGACAGGGGAGGTATGGCTACACCTTC.

The J gene is TRBJ2-6, the V gene TRBV6-2 or TRBV6-3, with a weak D call TRBD1 (6 bases). The CDR3 totals 18 residues. The germline gives CDR1 MNHEY, CDR2 SVGEGT. The V end was cut by 0 bases, the J end by 0 bases, with 12 bases between. CDR3 DNA: TGTGCCAGCAGTTACTCCGGGACATACCGCTCTGGGGCCAACGTCCTGACTTTC. The encoded protein is CASSYSGTYRSGANVLTF.

The count of this clone is one. This sequence joins TRBV5-1 and TRBJ2-1, with TRBD2 matching over 12 bases. The germline V gene encodes CDR1 SGHRS and CDR2 YFSETQ. The CDR3 sequence is 19 residues long. V lost 2 bases and J lost 0; bases outside the gene matches: 9. CDR3 bases: TGCGCCAGCAGCTTATCCGGGACTAGCGGGTCGAGCTCCTACAATGAGCAGTTCTTC. Translated: CASSLSGTSGSSSYNEQFF.

CDR3 bases: TGCAGCGTTGTAGTTCTTGGGGCACCGAACACTGAAGCTTTCTTT. This gives the protein CSVVVLGAPNTEAFF. The chain links TRBV29-1 to TRBJ1-1, with D possibly TRBD1 on 5 matching bases. Germline loops: CDR1 SQVTM, CDR2 ANQGSEA. Trimming shortened V by 4 bases and J by 1 base, and 16 bases separated the two germline ends. The CDR3 is 15 residues long.

The V gene is TRBV2, the J gene TRBJ2-3; 14 bases map to TRBD2. V shed 7 bases, J shed 3 bases, and the junction held 9 bases outside the gene matches. Germline V gene data show CDR1 as SNHLY and CDR2 as FYNNEI. The CDR3 runs to 17 residues. This chain's CDR3 is CASTPMTSGGATDTQYF. As DNA, the CDR3 is TGTGCCAGCACTCCAATGACTAGCGGGGGGGCTACAGATACGCAGTATTTT.

V is TRBV5-1 and J is TRBJ1-6, with 9 bases fitting TRBD1. CDR1 is SGHRS and CDR2 is YFSETQ in the germline V gene. V was pared by 4 bases and J by 7 bases, with 3 bases of the junction left unmatched. This CDR3 region has 14 residues. This chain's CDR3 is CASSETGGNSPLHF. In DNA, the CDR3 is TGCGCCAGCAGCGAGACAGGGGGGAATTCACCCCTCCACTTT. Full variable domain (remainder filled in from reference TRBV5-1 and TRBJ1-6): KAGVTQTPRYLIKTRGQQVTLSCSPISGHRSVSWYQQTPGQGLQFLFEYFSETQRNKGNFPGRFSGRQFSNSRSEMNVSTLELGDSALYLCASSETGGNSPLHFGNGTRLTVT.

This chain uses TRBV7-2 with TRBJ2-5; weak D call: TRBD1 (6 bases). The CDR3 loop spans 15 amino acids. With 5 bases removed from V and 7 bases from J, the gap between germline ends came to 20 bases. CDR1 and CDR2 from the germline V gene are SGHTA and FQGNSA. The CDR3: CASSPDRALQGTQYF. The CDR3 nucleotides are TGTGCCAGCAGCCCGGACAGAGCCCTTCAGGGGACCCAGTACTTC.

This chain links TRBV3-1 (or the pseudogene TRBV3-2) with TRBJ1-4, with 7 bases aligning to TRBD1. This CDR3 region has 14 residues. CDR1 LGHDT and CDR2 YNNKEL come from the germline V gene (reference sequence). V lost 4 bases, J lost 2 bases, and 1 base stayed unmatched. CDR3 nucleotides: TGTGCCAGCAGCCCGACAGGGACTAATGAAAAACTGTTTTTT. It specifies CASSPTGTNEKLFF.